This is a list of T cell receptor beta chains from one sample in a study of shared clonotypes between healthy human individuals. Profiling relied on immunoSEQ multiplex PCR, and the TCRdb table lists in-frame clones only, not all of them. The table lists fewer than 850,000 clones, 95% to 97% of them singletons. Sequenced input: naive CD8+ T cells sorted from blood. These receptors were collected from a man younger than 40 in good health. The CDR3 runs from the conserved cysteine through the conserved F or W. Fields, in order: V gene, J gene, CDR3 length, clone size, D gene, CDR3 protein, CDR3 DNA. D genes are given only for firm matches. The size of a clone is reported for some rows only, either as once, few or many, or as a class for expanded clones.

V gene: TRBV6-5
J gene: TRBJ2-1
CDR3 length: 12
clone size: -
D gene: -
CDR3 protein: CASSYQGGEQFF
CDR3 DNA: TGTGCCAGCAGTTACCAAGGAGGTGAGCAGTTCTTC

V gene: TRBV16
J gene: TRBJ1-2
CDR3 length: 15
clone size: once
D gene: TRBD1
CDR3 protein: CASSQSWTGGHGYTF
CDR3 DNA: TGTGCCAGCAGCCAATCTTGGACAGGGGGTCATGGCTACACCTTC

V gene: TRBV19
J gene: TRBJ1-1
CDR3 length: 15
clone size: -
D gene: -
CDR3 protein: CASSVPEGSNTEAFF
CDR3 DNA: TGTGCCAGTAGTGTGCCCGAGGGGTCGAACACTGAAGCTTTCTTT

V gene: TRBV6-6
J gene: TRBJ2-2
CDR3 length: 14
clone size: -
D gene: -
CDR3 protein: CASATTENTGELFF
CDR3 DNA: TGTGCCAGCGCTACGACAGAGAACACCGGGGAGCTGTTTTTT

V gene: TRBV27
J gene: TRBJ2-1
CDR3 length: 12
clone size: -
D gene: -
CDR3 protein: CASSRPTGSLFF
CDR3 DNA: TGTGCCAGCAGCCGCCCGACGGGGAGTCTGTTCTTC

V gene: TRBV10-3
J gene: TRBJ2-5
CDR3 length: 14
clone size: -
D gene: -
CDR3 protein: CAISDDSGGETQYF
CDR3 DNA: TGTGCCATCAGTGACGATAGCGGTGGGGAGACCCAGTACTTC

V gene: TRBV7-7
J gene: TRBJ1-2
CDR3 length: 12
clone size: once
D gene: -
CDR3 protein: CASSQLGHGYTF
CDR3 DNA: TGTGCTAGCAGCCAACTAGGACATGGCTACACCTTC

V gene: TRBV29-1
J gene: TRBJ2-1
CDR3 length: 12
clone size: -
D gene: TRBD2
CDR3 protein: CSVEGRGNEQFF
CDR3 DNA: TGCAGCGTTGAGGGGAGGGGCAATGAGCAGTTCTTC

V gene: TRBV7-8
J gene: TRBJ2-7
CDR3 length: 11
clone size: -
D gene: -
CDR3 protein: CASSSMGVQYF
CDR3 DNA: TGTGCCAGCAGCTCCATGGGCGTACAGTACTTC

V gene: TRBV7-6
J gene: TRBJ2-3
CDR3 length: 16
clone size: -
D gene: TRBD2
CDR3 protein: CASSLGLAGVADTQYF
CDR3 DNA: TGTGCCAGCAGCCTCGGACTAGCGGGAGTGGCTGATACGCAGTATTTT